What follows are 19 T cell receptor beta chains derived from one specimen sequenced in a study of blood T cell repertoires in COVID-19 (TCRdb year 2020). The library relied on the immunoSEQ multiplex PCR assay. TCRdb retrieved this table from immuneACCESS and kept in-frame rearrangements only. Not all clones are present; in checked studies, unresolved V genes account for under half, and no reason is known for the remainder. The sample records tens of thousands of clones, about 90% of which are singletons. The top ten clones comprise around 15% of the sample. Material for sequencing was peripheral blood. The receptors derive from a human donor in a cohort sampled during active COVID-19.

The V gene is TRBV9, the J gene TRBJ2-2, with a weak D call TRBD2 (6 bases). Trimming took 0 bases from V and 1 from J, leaving 10 bases between them. Germline CDR1 SGDLS, CDR2 YYNGEE. This CDR3 has 16 residues. The CDR3 protein is CASSVGGLQNTGELFF. CDR3 coding DNA: TGTGCCAGCAGCGTAGGAGGACTACAGAACACCGGGGAGCTGTTTTTT.

The CDR3 DNA sequence: TGCAGCGTTGAGGGCAGGGACTACGAGCAGTACTTC. Amino acid sequence: CSVEGRDYEQYF. V usage is TRBV29-1 and J usage is TRBJ2-7, with a weak D call TRBD1 (5 bases). Looked up from germline, CDR1 is SQVTM and CDR2 is ANQGSEA. The V gene lost 3 bases and the J gene lost 3 bases, with 9 bases spanning the gap. The CDR3 is made up of 12 amino acids.

V is TRBV7-8 and J is TRBJ1-4; no reliable D call. V shed 6 bases and J shed 0 bases, with 11 bases lying between them. The CDR3 is 15 residues long. Germline V lookup: CDR1 SGHVS, CDR2 FQNEAQ. In nucleotides, the CDR3 is TGTGCCAGCAGGGGCTCCAGAGCAACTAATGAAAAACTGTTTTTT. Translation gives CASRGSRATNEKLFF. Supplemented by reference TRBV7-8 and TRBJ1-4, the full variable domain reads GAGVSQSPRYKVAKRGQDVALRCDPISGHVSLFWYQQALGQGPEFLTYFQNEAQLDKSGLPSDRFFAERPEGSVSTLKIQRTQQEDSAVYLCASRGSRATNEKLFFGSGTQLSVL.

This rearrangement joins TRBV28 to TRBJ2-5, with TRBD1 matching 8 bases. Looked up from germline, CDR1 is MDHEN and CDR2 is SYDVKM. Germline trimming cut 6 bases from V and 5 bases from J; bases unmatched to any gene: 11. The CDR3 runs to 15 residues. Here the CDR3 reads CASRAAGQGFETQYF. CDR3 nucleotides: TGTGCCAGCAGGGCTGCAGGACAGGGTTTTGAGACCCAGTACTTC.

This sequence joins TRBV5-1 and TRBJ1-1; 9 nucleotides align to TRBD1. This CDR3 contains 14 residues. The V segment lost 0 bases and the J segment 6 bases; nucleotides outside the gene matches: 3. Germline loops: CDR1 SGHRS, CDR2 YFSETQ. The CDR3 here is CASSLEQGAAEAFF. CDR3 in DNA: TGCGCCAGCAGCTTGGAACAGGGGGCCGCTGAAGCTTTCTTT.

The chain links TRBV6-4 to TRBJ1-4; 9 nucleotides agree with TRBD1. With 0 bases clipped from V and 8 bases from J, the junction kept 7 bases outside the gene matches. The CDR3 is 16 residues long. The germline V gene has CDR1 MRHNA and CDR2 SNTAGT. CDR3 region: CASSDSKGQGREKLFF. CDR3 DNA sequence: TGTGCCAGCAGTGACTCGAAGGGACAGGGACGGGAAAAACTGTTTTTT.

The chain couples TRBV18 to TRBJ1-6; the match to TRBD1 covers 8 bases. With 6 bases clipped from V and 9 bases from J, the junction kept 7 bases outside the gene matches. Germline loops: CDR1 KGHSH, CDR2 LQKENI. CDR3 length: 14 residues. The CDR3 sequence is CASSPDRDGSPLHF. The DNA for the CDR3 is TGTGCCAGCTCGCCGGACAGGGACGGTTCACCCCTCCACTTT. The variable domain in full, completed from reference TRBV18 and TRBJ1-6, reads NAGVMQNPRHLVRRRGQEARLRCSPMKGHSHVYWYRQLPEEGLKFMVYLQKENIIDESGMPKERFSAEFPKEGPSILRIQQVVRGDSAAYFCASSPDRDGSPLHFGNGTRLTVT.

This clone occurred a few times. The V gene is TRBV10-3, the J gene TRBJ2-3; 16 bases align to TRBD2. This CDR3 has 15 residues. Germline CDR1 is ENHRY and CDR2 is SYGVKD. J gave up 10 bases and V 0 bases, and 1 base lay outside the gene matches. The CDR3 nucleotides are TGTGCCATCAGTGAGTCTGGGACTAGCGGGAGGGCGCAGTATTTT. Encoded protein: CAISESGTSGRAQYF.

The rearrangement joins TRBV2 to TRBJ2-7; TRBD2 agrees at 15 bases. Unmatched junction bases numbered 10, after V lost 3 bases and J lost 4 bases. This CDR3 has 18 residues. The germline gives CDR1 SNHLY, CDR2 FYNNEI. CDR3 amino acids: CASSEGLAGGGLIYEQYF. The CDR3 nucleotides read TGTGCCAGCAGTGAGGGACTAGCGGGAGGAGGGTTGATTTACGAGCAGTACTTC.

This clone came up once. V usage is TRBV4-2 and J usage is TRBJ2-7; possible D gene TRBD1, 7 bases. CDR1 LGHNA and CDR2 YNFKEQ come from the germline V gene. This CDR3 has 18 residues. The V and J ends lost 0 bases and 3 bases respectively, with 21 bases between them. CDR3 loop: CASSQDSNRGPGVYEQYF. The CDR3 DNA is TGTGCCAGCAGCCAAGACTCGAACAGGGGCCCGGGGGTCTACGAGCAGTACTTC.

V gene TRBV19 combines with J gene TRBJ1-5; D not certain. CDR1 is LNHDA, CDR2 SQIVND, per germline (reference sequence). This CDR3 region has 13 residues. Trimming stripped 7 bases from V and 6 bases from J, with 13 bases between. CDR3 residues: CASNSAPAQPQHF. CDR3 coding DNA: TGTGCCAGTAACAGTGCCCCGGCTCAGCCCCAGCATTTT.

This rearrangement joins TRBV10-2 to TRBJ2-6; 9 bases align to TRBD2. This CDR3 spans 17 amino acids. Germline V gene data show CDR1 as WSHSY and CDR2 as SAAADI. After removal of 8 bases from V and 0 bases from J, the junction contained 8 bases not matched to a gene. The CDR3 DNA reads TGCGCCAGCCGGGGCAGCGGGAGGACCTCTGGGGCCAACGTCCTGACTTTC. Translating gives CASRGSGRTSGANVLTF.

The CDR3 spells CASSDRGGGNTIYF. The CDR3 coding sequence is TGTGCCAGCAGCGACCGGGGGGGCGGAAACACCATATATTTT. The chain couples TRBV6-6 to TRBJ1-3; D is perhaps TRBD1 (6 bases). V gave up 6 bases and J gave up 4 bases, with 13 bases separating them. CDR1 MNHNY and CDR2 SVGAGI come from the germline V gene (reference sequence). The CDR3 consists of 14 residues.

This clone was counted a single time. The chain is built from TRBV5-1 and TRBJ2-7; possibly TRBD1 for D (5 bases). This CDR3 comprises 16 residues. Germline-derived CDR1 and CDR2 are SGHRS and YFSETQ. Trimming cost V 0 bases and J 0 bases, with 13 bases left between them. The CDR3 reads CASSLDPGPSSYEQYF. The CDR3, as DNA: TGCGCCAGCAGCTTGGATCCAGGGCCGAGCTCCTACGAGCAGTACTTC.

The chain employs TRBV7-9 and TRBJ2-7; D remains ambiguous. CDR1 and CDR2 (germline): SEHNR, FQNEAQ (reference sequence). V was cut by 5 bases and J by 3 bases, with 17 bases left in between. The CDR3 is 15 residues long. The CDR3 DNA reads as TGTGCCAGCAGCCCCCCAAGCGTGAAGGTCTACGAGCAGTACTTC. Protein sequence: CASSPPSVKVYEQYF.

The rearrangement uses TRBV5-1 and TRBJ2-7, with D tentatively TRBD1 (5 bases). CDR3 length: 13 residues. V shed 0 bases and J shed 3 bases, with 7 bases lying between them. The V gene's germline CDR1 is SGHRS and CDR2 YFSETQ. This CDR3 is CASSLVDIYEQYF. The CDR3 coding sequence is TGCGCCAGCAGCTTGGTGGACATCTACGAGCAGTACTTC.

This chain joins TRBV19 and TRBJ1-2; no reliable D call. Germline V gene data show CDR1 as LNHDA and CDR2 as SQIVND (reference sequence). This CDR3 region has 15 residues. V was trimmed by 3 bases and J by 3 bases, leaving 14 bases between them. The CDR3 DNA follows: TGTGCCAGTAGTATCGTGGGCAGCAAGGACTATGGCTACACCTTC. This sequence encodes CASSIVGSKDYGYTF.

This chain links TRBV28 with TRBJ1-1; D gene unclear. This CDR3 comprises 13 residues. Trimming removed 2 bases at V and 4 bases at J, with 8 bases between. The germline V gene encodes CDR1 MDHEN and CDR2 SYDVKM. The CDR3 protein is CASSLNAATEAFF. As DNA, the CDR3 is TGTGCCAGCAGTTTAAACGCGGCCACTGAAGCTTTCTTT.

This chain uses TRBV3-1 (or the pseudogene TRBV3-2) with TRBJ2-7; TRBD2 aligns across 7 bases. The CDR3 is 14 residues long. The V segment lost 1 base and the J segment 5 bases; nucleotides outside the gene matches: 5. Germline loops: CDR1 LGHDT, CDR2 YNNKEL (reference sequence). The CDR3 DNA follows: TGTGCCAGCAGCCAAGCGGGAGGCTTCGACGAGCAGTACTTC. It is translated as CASSQAGGFDEQYF.